The 17 T cell receptor beta chains reported below all come from one sample, sequenced in a study of human T cells and chemical hapten exposure. Specified time point: pre-sensitization, week 0. Treatment meaning: therapeutic diphenylcyclopropenone sensitization with weekly scalp DPC. One entry per CDR3 protein results from TCRdb running MiXCR on the RACE reads. Of about 260,000 distinct CDR3 sequences in the sample, around 9.3% were seen once. The material sequenced was whole blood, taken in connection with sensitization to the hapten diphenylcyclopropenone (DPC). These receptors were taken from a woman aged 40-49 years with alopecia areata. Some clones in this sample may be carry-over from other donors' samples.

This clonotype was seen a few times. J is TRBJ1-1 and V is TRBV7-9, with 8 bases identical to TRBD1. The CDR3 is 15 residues long. Per the germline V gene, CDR1 is SEHNR and CDR2 is FQNEAQ (reference sequence). The V and J ends lost 5 bases and 5 bases, in that order; junction bases with no gene match: 10. The CDR3 reads CASSLYTGGGTEAFF. As DNA, the CDR3 is TGTGCCAGCAGCCTATACACAGGGGGTGGAACTGAAGCTTTCTTT.

This clonotype was counted only a few times. V and J are TRBV2 and TRBJ2-3, with 7 bases that match TRBD2. The junction had 4 bases not matched to a gene; V was cut back by 4 bases and J by 0 bases. Germline CDR1 and CDR2: SNHLY and FYNNEI. The CDR3 covers 15 residues. Here the CDR3 DNA reads TGTGCCAGCAGTGTGCAGCGGGGAAGCACAGATACGCAGTATTTT. Translated, it gives CASSVQRGSTDTQYF.

Ten or more counts support this clonotype. CDR3 region: CASDGQGGSTEAFF. The CDR3 DNA sequence: TGTGCCAGCGACGGCCAGGGGGGGAGCACTGAAGCTTTCTTT. The chain uses TRBV12-3 or TRBV12-4 and TRBJ1-1, with 7 bases that match TRBD1. There are 14 residues in the CDR3. V trimming: 8 bases; J trimming: 4 bases; junction bases outside the gene matches: 10.

The rearrangement links TRBV6-5 to TRBJ2-7, with 8 bases that match TRBD1. This CDR3 comprises 16 residues. Germline CDR1 MNHEY, CDR2 SVGAGI. V shed 0 bases, J shed 0 bases, and the junction held 4 bases outside the gene matches. The CDR3 sequence is CASSYSRQGSSYEQYF. DNA of the CDR3: TGTGCCAGCAGTTACTCCCGACAGGGGTCCTCCTACGAGCAGTACTTC.

CDR3 coding DNA: TGTGCCAGCAGCCAAGATCTGGCTAGCGGGAACTACGAGCAGTACTTC. Translation gives CASSQDLASGNYEQYF. This chain uses TRBV3-1 with TRBJ2-7; the match to TRBD2 covers 9 bases. V lost 0 bases, J lost 3 bases, and 6 bases stayed unmatched. The CDR3 spans 16 residues. Per the germline V gene, CDR1 is LGHDT and CDR2 is YNNKEL (reference sequence).

This clonotype appeared a few times. The J gene is TRBJ2-2, the V gene TRBV6-1, with D tentatively TRBD1 (6 bases). The CDR3 consists of 14 residues. Germline V gene sequence: CDR1 MNHNS, CDR2 SASEGT. V was clipped by 8 bases and J by 0 bases, with 10 bases between them. The CDR3: CASRDNPNTGELFF. CDR3 DNA: TGTGCCAGCCGGGACAACCCGAACACCGGGGAGCTGTTTTTT.

V usage is TRBV28 and J usage is TRBJ1-4; TRBD1 matches 10 bases. Germline V gene sequence: CDR1 MDHEN, CDR2 SYDVKM. This CDR3 comprises 16 residues. Trimming took 7 bases from V and 2 from J; bases not matched to a gene: 7. DNA of the CDR3: TGTGCCAGCACCAGACAGGGGGCGACTACTAATGAAAAACTGTTTTTT. This translates into CASTRQGATTNEKLFF.

In its sample, this clonotype was seen a few times. This chain links TRBV2 with TRBJ1-2; TRBD1 might be the D (5 bases). The CDR3 sequence is 14 residues long. Trimming left V 3 bases short and J 4 bases short, with 12 bases between. Germline CDR1 reads SNHLY; CDR2 reads FYNNEI. CDR3 sequence (DNA): TGTGCCAGCAGTGATCAGGGTCTGCCCTATGGCTACACCTTC. Protein sequence: CASSDQGLPYGYTF. The full variable domain, with the rest looked up from reference TRBV2 and TRBJ1-2, is EPEVTQTPSHQVTQMGQEVILRCVPISNHLYFYWYRQILGQKVEFLVSFYNNEISEKSEIFDDQFSVERPDGSNFTLKIRSTKLEDSAMYFCASSDQGLPYGYTFGSGTRLTVV.

This clonotype was detected ten times or more. The chain couples TRBV5-1 to TRBJ1-1; D may be TRBD1 (5 bases). The ends were cut back, 4 bases at V and 0 bases at J, with 10 bases in the middle. The CDR3 is 14 amino acids. Germline V gene data show CDR1 as SGHRS and CDR2 as YFSETQ. Here the CDR3 reads CASSPGHVNTEAFF. The CDR3 DNA sequence: TGCGCCAGCAGCCCTGGACACGTGAACACTGAAGCTTTCTTT.

This clonotype was seen a few times. The chain links TRBV9 to TRBJ1-5; 7 bases line up with TRBD1. V was clipped by 7 bases and J by 7 bases; unmatched bases: 14. Germline-derived CDR1 and CDR2 are SGDLS and YYNGEE. The CDR3 covers 15 residues. For the CDR3, the DNA is TGTGCCAGCTCCTACCTCGGGACAGTAGGGCAGCCCCAGCATTTT. It is translated as CASSYLGTVGQPQHF.

The CDR3 region has the DNA TGTGCCAGCAGCCAAACACCATACGAGCAGTACTTC. Protein product: CASSQTPYEQYF. The genes are TRBV3-1 and TRBJ2-7; D remains ambiguous. The ends were cut back, 2 bases at V and 4 bases at J, with 6 bases in the middle. CDR3 length: 12 residues. Germline V CDR1 and CDR2: LGHDT, YNNKEL (reference sequence).

The chain employs TRBV18 and TRBJ2-5; unclear D gene. The CDR3 totals 11 residues. The ends were cut back, 5 bases at V and 3 bases at J, with 4 bases in the middle. Germline V gives CDR1 KGHSH, CDR2 LQKENI. The CDR3 reads CASSSKETQYF. In nucleotides, the CDR3 is TGTGCCAGCTCAAGTAAAGAGACCCAGTACTTC.

This clonotype was observed a handful of times. The chain couples TRBV7-8 to TRBJ2-1; 9 bases match TRBD2. Unmatched junction bases numbered 4, after V lost 3 bases and J lost 4 bases. The CDR3 sequence is 15 residues long. Germline assignment: CDR1 SGHVS and CDR2 FQNEAQ. The CDR3 sequence: CASSFRSGSYNEQFF. CDR3 sequence (DNA): TGTGCCAGCAGCTTCCGTAGCGGGAGTTACAATGAGCAGTTCTTC. Combining the CDR3 with reference TRBV7-8 and TRBJ2-1 gives the whole variable domain GAGVSQSPRYKVAKRGQDVALRCDPISGHVSLFWYQQALGQGPEFLTYFQNEAQLDKSGLPSDRFFAERPEGSVSTLKIQRTQQEDSAVYLCASSFRSGSYNEQFFGPGTRLTVL.

This chain links TRBV18 with TRBJ2-1, with TRBD2 matching over 9 bases. CDR1 is KGHSH, CDR2 LQKENI, per germline. The CDR3 contains 15 residues. The J segment lost 7 bases and the V segment lost 2 bases, leaving 6 bases of the junction unmatched. CDR3 bases: TGTGCCAGCTCACCAGTAGCGGGAGAAAGGAATGAGCAGTTCTTC. This translates into CASSPVAGERNEQFF.

The gene calls are TRBV6-6 and TRBJ2-1; maybe TRBD2 (5 bases). This CDR3 contains 13 residues. The germline gives CDR1 MNHNY, CDR2 SVGAGI (reference sequence). V gave up 0 bases and J gave up 8 bases, with 8 bases separating them. CDR3: CASSYSAGDEQFF. CDR3 nucleotides: TGTGCCAGCAGTTACTCGGCGGGTGATGAGCAGTTCTTC.

V usage is TRBV11-3 and J usage is TRBJ2-3; 8 nucleotides line up with TRBD1. Looked up from germline, CDR1 is SGHNT and CDR2 is YENEEA. Trimming removed 4 bases from V and 6 bases from J; junction bases left unmatched: 9. The CDR3 has 15 residues. CDR3 sequence (DNA): TGTGCCAGCAGCTCCTTCGGACAGGGCGCGGATACGCAGTATTTT. The encoded protein is CASSSFGQGADTQYF.

V is TRBV6-5 and J is TRBJ1-5; D ambiguous. The germline CDR1 and CDR2 sequences are MNHEY and SVGAGI. This CDR3 has 13 residues. Trimming removed 0 bases at V and 5 bases at J, with 5 bases between. The CDR3 DNA reads TGTGCCAGCAGTTACTCACGGGATCAGCCCCAGCATTTT. This encodes CASSYSRDQPQHF.